Given below is one T cell receptor beta chain in context. Its antigen is unidentified. Documented time point: baseline, week 1 (first vaccination visit). The treatment denotes: pre-vaccination baseline after standard-of-care therapy. Each of the donors came in with new WHO grade 3 or 4 astrocytomas that were IDH1-mutant and ATRX-lost. This specimen belongs to a study of a mutant IDH1 vaccine in newly diagnosed glioma. Study information: Patients arrived already treated with radiotherapy, temozolomide, or both, most having had both. Whole-study results and caveats: Detectable vaccine-induced immune responses arose in 80% to 95% of patients.

Method: immunoSEQ multiplex PCR; TCRdb's copy keeps in-frame clones and lacks some. The sample has about 67,000 clones, 80% to 90% seen once. This specimen was peripheral blood mononuclear cells (PBMCs), taken from a glioma patient treated with radiotherapy, temozolomide or both. This TCR was sampled from a woman aged 18-35 years with glioma. Some clones in this sample may be carry-over from other donors' samples.

The CDR3: CASRGWDRALGNQPQHF. The CDR3 bases are TGTGCCAGTCGCGGCTGGGACAGAGCACTTGGCAATCAGCCCCAGCATTTT. The chain carries TRBV19 and TRBJ1-5; 7 nucleotides align to TRBD1. The length of the CDR3 is 17 residues. The germline V gene encodes CDR1 LNHDA and CDR2 SQIVND (reference sequence). J was trimmed by 2 bases and V by 8 bases; bases with no gene match: 15.